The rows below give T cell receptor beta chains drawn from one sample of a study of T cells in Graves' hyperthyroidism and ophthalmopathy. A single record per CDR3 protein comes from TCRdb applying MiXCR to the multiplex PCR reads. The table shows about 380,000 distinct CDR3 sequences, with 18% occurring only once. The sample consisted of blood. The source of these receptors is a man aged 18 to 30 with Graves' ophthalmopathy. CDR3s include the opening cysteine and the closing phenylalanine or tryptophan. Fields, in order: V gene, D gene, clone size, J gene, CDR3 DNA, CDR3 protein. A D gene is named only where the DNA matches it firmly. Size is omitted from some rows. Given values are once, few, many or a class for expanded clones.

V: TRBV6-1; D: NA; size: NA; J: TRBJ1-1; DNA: TGTGCCAGCAGTAGATCGGGACGGAACACTGAAGCTTTCTTT; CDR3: CASSRSGRNTEAFF
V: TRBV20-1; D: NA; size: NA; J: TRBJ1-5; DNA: TGCAGTGCTAGTTCCGGAGGCCCTCAGCCCCAGCATTTT; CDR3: CSASSGGPQPQHF
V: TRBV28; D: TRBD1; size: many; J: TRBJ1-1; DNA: TGTGCCAGCAGACACCCGGACAGGTCGGAAGCTTTCTTT; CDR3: CASRHPDRSEAFF
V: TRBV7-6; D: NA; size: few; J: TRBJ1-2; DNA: TGTGCCAGCAGCTTAGTACAGGGAAAGGGCTACACCTTC; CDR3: CASSLVQGKGYTF
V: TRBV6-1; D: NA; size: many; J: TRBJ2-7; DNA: TGTGCCAGCAGTGAACTGACCCCGAGGGAGCAGTACTTC; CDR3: CASSELTPREQYF
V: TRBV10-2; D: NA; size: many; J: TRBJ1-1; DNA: TGCGCCAGCAGGGTTGGGGGGCCCGGAACCTTTGAAGCTTTCTTT; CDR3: CASRVGGPGTFEAFF
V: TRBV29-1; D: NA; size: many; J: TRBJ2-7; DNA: TGCAGCGTTTGGCAGAACTCCTACGAGCAGTACTTC; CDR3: CSVWQNSYEQYF
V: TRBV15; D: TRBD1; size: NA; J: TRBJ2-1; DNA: TGTGCCACCCGGACAGGGCCGAACAATGAGCAGTTCTTC; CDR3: CATRTGPNNEQFF
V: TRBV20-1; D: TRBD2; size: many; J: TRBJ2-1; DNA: TGCAGTGCTAGTAGCGGGGGTTCCTACAATGAGCAGTTCTTC; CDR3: CSASSGGSYNEQFF
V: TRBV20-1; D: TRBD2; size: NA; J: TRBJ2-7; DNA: TGCAGTGCTAGTCGCGGGGGGACCCGGGGCGAGCAGTACTTC; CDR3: CSASRGGTRGEQYF